This T cell receptor beta chain came from a study of T cell responses to AZD1222 COVID-19 vaccine. Broader study findings: Following two doses of AZD1222, Spike-specific TCR breadth and depth rose. Close to half of all spike-specific TCRs reportedly target regions of the variants that are unmutated. The sample set comprised mostly white British donors with more females, and clonal diversity was possibly underestimated.

Germline CDR1 SGDLS, CDR2 YYNGEE. This CDR3 is built from 14 residues. Trimming pared 0 bases from V and 1 base from J, leaving 7 bases between. In regard to this clone: The antigen remains unidentified.

The method was immunoSEQ multiplex PCR; TCRdb's version includes in-frame clones alone and lacks a portion of them. The table has some 120,000 clones, more than 80% seen once. The chain employs TRBV9 and TRBJ2-5; tentatively, D is TRBD2 (5 bases). This clonotype was obtained from an adult in good health. The input for sequencing was peripheral blood, taken on day 0 of AZD1222 vaccination. The CDR3 region has the DNA TGTGCCAGCAGCGTAGGGACTTTCCAAGAGACCCAGTACTTC. It codes for CASSVGTFQETQYF.